The T cell receptor beta chain described here comes from a study of T cell responses to AZD1222 COVID-19 vaccine. The study, taken as a whole, reports: Clonal diversity was possibly underestimated, and white British individuals and females predominated among donors. Reports indicate that nearly half of spike-specific TCRs are directed at unmutated variant regions. Spike-specific TCRs gained breadth and depth after people received two AZD1222 doses.

The CDR3 extends over 14 amino acids. Germline-derived CDR1 and CDR2 are SGHVS and FQNEAQ. The V and J ends lost 4 bases and 12 bases respectively, with 16 bases between them. This table comes from immunoSEQ multiplex PCR, and its TCRdb copy is limited to in-frame clones, with some not included. The table records roughly 80,000 clones, approximately 87% of them present only once. A note on this clone: Its antigen is unidentified.

The specimen was peripheral blood, collected 28 days after the second AZD1222 dose. This chain links TRBV7-8 with TRBJ1-6; perhaps TRBD1 as D (5 bases). The clonotype was recovered from an adult who received the AZD1222 COVID-19 vaccine. CDR3 bases: TGTGCCAGCAGCTACCGGGAGGGGCCATTACCCCTCCACTTT. Translated, it gives CASSYREGPLPLHF.